The source of this TCR beta chain is a study of OX40 agonist ivuxolimab in advanced cancers. Study at large: Two patients with cutaneous melanoma and one with hepatocellular carcinoma, three in total, showed partial responses. Whole-study results and caveats: No antigen was identified for the clonally expanded peripheral T cells. Clonal expansion was among the lowest in partial responders at 0.1-3.0 mg/kg, especially CD8+.

CDR3 length: 15 amino acids. By share of the sample, this clone is large. Antigen: not known. The assay was immunoSEQ multiplex PCR, and TCRdb's table has in-frame clones only and misses some. The sample includes fewer than 70,000 clones, roughly 80% of them seen just once. Exclusion applied to patients with autoimmune disease history or systemic immunosuppression. This chain joins TRBV21-1 and TRBJ2-1; no DNA check was done on the table's D call, TRBD2. TRBV21-1 is a recognized pseudogene. Here the sequenced sample was CD4+ or CD8+ T cells sorted from blood, taken in a trial of the OX40 agonist ivuxolimab. This TCR came from an adult with an advanced solid tumor such as melanoma, head and neck, liver or kidney cancer. CDR3 protein: CASSKRASGNYEQFF. CDR3 nucleotides: TGTGCCAGCAGCAAAAGGGCTAGCGGAAATTATGAGCAGTTCTTC.